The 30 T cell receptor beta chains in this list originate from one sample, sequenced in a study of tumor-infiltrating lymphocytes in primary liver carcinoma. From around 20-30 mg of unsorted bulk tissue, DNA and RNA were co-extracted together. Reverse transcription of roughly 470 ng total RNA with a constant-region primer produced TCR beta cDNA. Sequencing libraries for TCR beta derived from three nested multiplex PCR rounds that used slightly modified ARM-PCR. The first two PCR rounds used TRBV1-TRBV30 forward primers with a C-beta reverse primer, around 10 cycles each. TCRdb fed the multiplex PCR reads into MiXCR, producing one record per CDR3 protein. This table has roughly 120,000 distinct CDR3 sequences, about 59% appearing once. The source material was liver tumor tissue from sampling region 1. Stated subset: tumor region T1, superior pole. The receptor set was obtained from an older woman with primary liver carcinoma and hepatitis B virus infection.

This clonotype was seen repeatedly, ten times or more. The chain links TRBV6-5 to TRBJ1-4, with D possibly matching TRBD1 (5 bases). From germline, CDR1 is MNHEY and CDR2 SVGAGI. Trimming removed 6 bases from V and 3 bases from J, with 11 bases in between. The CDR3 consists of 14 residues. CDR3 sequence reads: CASRGRQSNEKLFF. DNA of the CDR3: TGTGCCAGCAGGGGACGGCAATCTAATGAAAAACTGTTTTTT.

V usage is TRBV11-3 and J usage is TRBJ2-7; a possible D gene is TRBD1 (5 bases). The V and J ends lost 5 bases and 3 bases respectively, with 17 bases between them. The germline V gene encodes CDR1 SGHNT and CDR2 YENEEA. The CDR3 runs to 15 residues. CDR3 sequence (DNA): TGTGCCAGCAGCCCTTGGACATGGGGCAACTACGAGCAGTACTTC. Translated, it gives CASSPWTWGNYEQYF. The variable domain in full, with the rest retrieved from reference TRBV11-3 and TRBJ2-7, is EAGVVQSPRYKIIEKKQPVAFWCNPISGHNTLYWYLQNLGQGPELLIRYENEEAVDDSQLPKDRFSAERLKGVDSTLKIQPAELGDSAVYLCASSPWTWGNYEQYFGPGTRLTVT.

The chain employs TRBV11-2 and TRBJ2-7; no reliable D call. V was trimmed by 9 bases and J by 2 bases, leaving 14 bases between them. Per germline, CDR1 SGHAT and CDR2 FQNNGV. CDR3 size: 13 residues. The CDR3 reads CASSITGAYEQYF. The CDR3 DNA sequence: TGTGCCAGTAGCATCACTGGGGCCTACGAGCAGTACTTC.

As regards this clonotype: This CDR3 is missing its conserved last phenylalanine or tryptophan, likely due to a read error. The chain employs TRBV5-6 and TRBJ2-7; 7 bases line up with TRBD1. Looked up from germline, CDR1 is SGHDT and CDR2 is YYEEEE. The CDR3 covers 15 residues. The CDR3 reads CASSLVDRNTYEQYI. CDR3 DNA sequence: TGTGCTAGCAGCTTGGTGGACAGGAATACTTACGAGCAGTACATC.

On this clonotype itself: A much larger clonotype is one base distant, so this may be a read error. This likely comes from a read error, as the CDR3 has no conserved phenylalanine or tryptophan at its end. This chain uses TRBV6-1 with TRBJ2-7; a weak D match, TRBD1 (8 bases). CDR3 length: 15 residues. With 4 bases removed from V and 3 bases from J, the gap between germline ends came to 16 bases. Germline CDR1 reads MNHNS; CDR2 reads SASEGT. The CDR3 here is CASSAYRGGSYEQYY. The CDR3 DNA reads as TGTGCCAGCAGTGCGTACAGGGGGGGAAGCTACGAGCAGTACTAC.

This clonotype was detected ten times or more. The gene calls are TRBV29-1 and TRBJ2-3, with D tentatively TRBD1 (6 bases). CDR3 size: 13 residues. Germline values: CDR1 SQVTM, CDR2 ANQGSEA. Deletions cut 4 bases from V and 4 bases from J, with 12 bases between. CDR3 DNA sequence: TGCAGCGTTGCCAGGGGAGTTGCAGATACGCAGTATTTT. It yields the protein CSVARGVADTQYF.

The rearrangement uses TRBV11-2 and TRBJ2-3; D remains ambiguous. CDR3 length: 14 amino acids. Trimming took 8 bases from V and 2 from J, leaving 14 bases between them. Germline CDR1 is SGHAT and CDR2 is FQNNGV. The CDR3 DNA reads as TGTGCCAGCTCTTCGTTCTTCTTCACAGATACGCAGTATTTT. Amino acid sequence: CASSSFFFTDTQYF.

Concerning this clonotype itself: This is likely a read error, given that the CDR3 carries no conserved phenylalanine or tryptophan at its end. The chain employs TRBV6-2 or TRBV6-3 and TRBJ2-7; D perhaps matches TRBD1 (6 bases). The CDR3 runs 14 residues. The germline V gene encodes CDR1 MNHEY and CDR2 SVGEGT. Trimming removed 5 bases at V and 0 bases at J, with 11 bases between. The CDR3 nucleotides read TGTGCCAGCAGTAGTAGGACAGCCTCCTACGAGCAGTACATC. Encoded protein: CASSSRTASYEQYI.

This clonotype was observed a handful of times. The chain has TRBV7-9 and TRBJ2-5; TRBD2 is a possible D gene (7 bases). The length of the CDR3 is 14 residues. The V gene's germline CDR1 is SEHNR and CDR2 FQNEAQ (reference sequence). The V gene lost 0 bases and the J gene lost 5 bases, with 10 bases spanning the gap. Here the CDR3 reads CASSLARGLETQYF. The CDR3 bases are TGTGCCAGCAGCTTAGCGCGGGGGCTCGAGACCCAGTACTTC.

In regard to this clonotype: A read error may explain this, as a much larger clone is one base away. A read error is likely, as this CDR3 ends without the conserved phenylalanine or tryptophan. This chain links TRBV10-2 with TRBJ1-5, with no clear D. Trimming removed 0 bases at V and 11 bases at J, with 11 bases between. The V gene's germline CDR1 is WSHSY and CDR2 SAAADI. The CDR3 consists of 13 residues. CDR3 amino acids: CASSESSMGSQHY. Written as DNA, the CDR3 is TGCGCCAGCAGTGAGTCGTCCATGGGGTCCCAGCATTAT.

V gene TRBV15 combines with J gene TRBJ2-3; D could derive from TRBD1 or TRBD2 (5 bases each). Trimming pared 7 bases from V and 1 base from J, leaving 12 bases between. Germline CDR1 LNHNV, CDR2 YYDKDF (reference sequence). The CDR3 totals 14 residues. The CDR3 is CATKGTEGTDTQYF. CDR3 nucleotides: TGTGCCACCAAGGGGACGGAGGGCACAGATACGCAGTATTTT.

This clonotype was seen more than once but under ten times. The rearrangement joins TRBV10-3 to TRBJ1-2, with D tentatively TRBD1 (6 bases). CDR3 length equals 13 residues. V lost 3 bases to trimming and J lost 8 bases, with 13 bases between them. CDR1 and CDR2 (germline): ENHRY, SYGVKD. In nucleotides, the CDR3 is TGTGCCATCAGTGACGTGACAGGACGGGGCTACACCTTC. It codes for CAISDVTGRGYTF.

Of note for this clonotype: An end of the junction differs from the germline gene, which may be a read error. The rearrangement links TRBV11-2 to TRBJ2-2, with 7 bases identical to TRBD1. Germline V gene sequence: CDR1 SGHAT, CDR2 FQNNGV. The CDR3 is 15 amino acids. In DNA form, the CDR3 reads TGTGACAGCAGCATAACAGGGGACAACACTGGGGAGCTGTTTTTT. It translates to CDSSITGDNTGELFF.

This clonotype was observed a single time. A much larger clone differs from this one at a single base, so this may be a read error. The CDR3 nucleotides are TGCACCAGCAGTGAGGGTAGCAGGGAGACCCAGTACTTC. This sequence encodes CTSSEGSRETQYF. The chain joins TRBV10-2 to TRBJ2-5; D might be TRBD2 (5 bases). Germline CDR1 WSHSY, CDR2 SAAADI. The CDR3 is 13 residues long.

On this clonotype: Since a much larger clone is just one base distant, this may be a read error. The CDR3 here is CVSSYTQGQRFEQYF. Written as DNA, the CDR3 is TGTGTCAGCAGCTATACTCAGGGACAGCGGTTCGAGCAGTACTTC. The V gene is TRBV6-5, the J gene TRBJ2-7; 7 bases align to TRBD1. CDR1 is MNHEY and CDR2 is SVGAGI in the germline V gene. The CDR3 sequence is 15 residues long.

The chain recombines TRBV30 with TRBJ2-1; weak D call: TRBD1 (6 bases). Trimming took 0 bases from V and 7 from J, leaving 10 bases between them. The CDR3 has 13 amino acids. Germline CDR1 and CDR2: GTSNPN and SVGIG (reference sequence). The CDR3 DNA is TGTGCCTGGAGTGTACACAGGGAAAATGAGCAGTTCTTC. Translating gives CAWSVHRENEQFF.

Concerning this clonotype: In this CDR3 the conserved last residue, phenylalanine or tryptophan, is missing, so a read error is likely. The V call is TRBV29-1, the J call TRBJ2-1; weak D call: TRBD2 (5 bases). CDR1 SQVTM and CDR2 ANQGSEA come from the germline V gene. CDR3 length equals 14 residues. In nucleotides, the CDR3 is TGCAGCGTTGGCGGAGGCAGCTCCTACAATAAGCAGTTCTTA. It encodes CSVGGGSSYNKQFL.

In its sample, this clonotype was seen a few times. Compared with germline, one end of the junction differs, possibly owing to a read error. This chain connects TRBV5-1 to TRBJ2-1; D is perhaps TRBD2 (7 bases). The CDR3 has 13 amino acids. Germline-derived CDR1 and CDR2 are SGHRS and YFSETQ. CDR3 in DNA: TGCACCAGCAGGAGGGGGGGATACAATGAGCAGTTCTTC. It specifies CTSRRGGYNEQFF.

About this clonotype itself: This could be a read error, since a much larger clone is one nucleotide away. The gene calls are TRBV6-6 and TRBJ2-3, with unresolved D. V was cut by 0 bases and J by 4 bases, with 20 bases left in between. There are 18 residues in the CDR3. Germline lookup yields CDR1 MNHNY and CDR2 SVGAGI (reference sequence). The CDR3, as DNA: TGTGCCAGCAGTTACTCGAAATCGTCCTCGCGGAACGCAGATACGCAGTATTTT. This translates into CASSYSKSSSRNADTQYF.

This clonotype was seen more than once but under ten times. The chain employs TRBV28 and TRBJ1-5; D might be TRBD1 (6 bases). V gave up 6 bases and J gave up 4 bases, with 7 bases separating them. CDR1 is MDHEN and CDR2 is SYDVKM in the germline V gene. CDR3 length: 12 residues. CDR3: CASRTGNQPQHF. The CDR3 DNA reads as TGTGCCAGCAGAACAGGGAATCAGCCCCAGCATTTT.

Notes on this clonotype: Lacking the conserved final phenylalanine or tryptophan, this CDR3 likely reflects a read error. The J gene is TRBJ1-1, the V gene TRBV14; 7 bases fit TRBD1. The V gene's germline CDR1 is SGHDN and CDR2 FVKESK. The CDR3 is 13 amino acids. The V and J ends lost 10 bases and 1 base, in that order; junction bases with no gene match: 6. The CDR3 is CATSGQQNTEAFL. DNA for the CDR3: TGTGCCACTTCGGGACAGCAGAACACTGAAGCTTTCTTA.

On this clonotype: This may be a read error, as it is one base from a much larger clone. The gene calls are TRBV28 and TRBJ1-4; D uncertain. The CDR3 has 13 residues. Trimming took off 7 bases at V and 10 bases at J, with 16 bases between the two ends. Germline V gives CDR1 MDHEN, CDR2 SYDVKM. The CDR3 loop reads CASNTQSPLKLFF. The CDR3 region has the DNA TGTGCCAGCAACACCCAGTCGCCGCTAAAACTGTTTTTT.

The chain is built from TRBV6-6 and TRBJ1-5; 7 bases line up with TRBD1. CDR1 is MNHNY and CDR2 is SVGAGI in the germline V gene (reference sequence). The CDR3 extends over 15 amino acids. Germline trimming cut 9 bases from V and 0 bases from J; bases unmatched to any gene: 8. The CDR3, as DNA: TGTGCCAGTAGTGGGACAGTGGGTAGCAATCAGCCCCAGCATTTT. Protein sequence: CASSGTVGSNQPQHF.

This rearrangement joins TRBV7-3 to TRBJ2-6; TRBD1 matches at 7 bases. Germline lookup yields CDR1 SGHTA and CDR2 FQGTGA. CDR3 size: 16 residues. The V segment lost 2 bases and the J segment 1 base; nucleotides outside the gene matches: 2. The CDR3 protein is CASSLYRGSGANVLTF. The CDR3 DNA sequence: TGTGCCAGCAGCTTATACAGGGGATCTGGGGCCAACGTCCTGACTTTC.

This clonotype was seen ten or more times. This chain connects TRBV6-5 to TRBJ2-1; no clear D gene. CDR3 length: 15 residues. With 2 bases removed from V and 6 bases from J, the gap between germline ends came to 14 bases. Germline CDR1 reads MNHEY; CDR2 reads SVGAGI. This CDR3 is CASSYDYPPFNEQFF. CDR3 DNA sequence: TGTGCCAGCAGTTACGATTATCCACCCTTCAATGAGCAGTTCTTC.

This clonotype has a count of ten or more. The CDR3 DNA is TGTGCCAGCAGTTTACGTCTGCGGGACAGGGGGGGGAACACCGGGGAGCTGTTTTTT. It encodes CASSLRLRDRGGNTGELFF. The chain links TRBV28 to TRBJ2-2; 11 positions agree with TRBD1. From germline, CDR1 is MDHEN and CDR2 SYDVKM. The CDR3 loop spans 19 amino acids. V dropped 2 bases and J dropped 1; count of bases not matched to a gene: 9.

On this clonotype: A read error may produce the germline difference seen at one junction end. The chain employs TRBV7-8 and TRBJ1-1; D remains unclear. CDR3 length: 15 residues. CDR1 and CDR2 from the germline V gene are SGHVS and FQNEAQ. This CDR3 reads CASSDWAASSTEAFF. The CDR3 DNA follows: TGTGCCAGCAGCGATTGGGCGGCGTCGAGCACTGAAGCCTTCTTT.

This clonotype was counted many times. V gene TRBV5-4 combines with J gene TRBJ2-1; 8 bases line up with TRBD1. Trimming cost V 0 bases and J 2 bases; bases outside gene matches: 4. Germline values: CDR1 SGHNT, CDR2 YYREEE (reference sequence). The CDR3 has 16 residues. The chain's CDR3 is CASSLAGGNTYNEQFF. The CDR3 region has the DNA TGTGCCAGCAGCTTGGCAGGGGGCAATACCTACAATGAGCAGTTCTTC.

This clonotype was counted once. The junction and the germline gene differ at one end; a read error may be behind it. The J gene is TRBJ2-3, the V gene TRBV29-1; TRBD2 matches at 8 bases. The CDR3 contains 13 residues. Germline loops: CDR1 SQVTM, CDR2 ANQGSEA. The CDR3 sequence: CRVGTSGADTQYF. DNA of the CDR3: TGCCGCGTTGGGACTAGTGGAGCAGATACGCAGTATTTT.

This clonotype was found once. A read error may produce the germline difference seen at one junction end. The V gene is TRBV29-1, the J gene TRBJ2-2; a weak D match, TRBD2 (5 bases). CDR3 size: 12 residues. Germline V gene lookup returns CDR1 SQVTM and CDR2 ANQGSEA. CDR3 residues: CSAPDHTGELSF. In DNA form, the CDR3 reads TGCAGCGCACCAGACCACACCGGGGAGCTGTCTTTT.